Below, 20 T cell receptor beta chains from the same sample are listed, as sequenced in a study of shared clonotypes between healthy human individuals (dated by TCRdb to about 2020). The library was obtained by the immunoSEQ multiplex PCR assay. This is the immuneACCESS table as TCRdb keeps it, with only in-frame sequences that have V and J called. A part of the clones is gone; compared with another copy, unresolved V genes explain less than half, and the rest is unexplained. The table for this sample lists under 2.5 million clones; 80% to 95% of them were counted only once. The ten biggest clones cover around 0.35% of the sample. Sequencing was done on a sample of naive CD4+ T cells from PBMCs. The cell subset or site tag for this specimen amounts to: CD45RA+ positively selected. The receptors were sampled from a man younger than 35 in good health. Some clones in this sample may be carry-over from other donors' samples.

J is TRBJ2-1 and V is TRBV6-5, with 10 bases identical to TRBD1. This CDR3 has 12 residues. From germline, CDR1 is MNHEY and CDR2 SVGAGI. V gave up 4 bases and J gave up 14 bases; unmatched junction bases: 5. CDR3 nucleotide sequence: TGTGCCAGCAGTTCTTACGGGACAGGGGAGTTCTTC. Residues: CASSSYGTGEFF.

This chain uses TRBV4-1 with TRBJ1-5; D is possibly TRBD1 (5 bases). Trimming removed 2 bases at V and 2 bases at J, with 16 bases between. Germline V gene data show CDR1 as MGHRA and CDR2 as YSYEKL. The CDR3 consists of 17 residues. DNA of the CDR3: TGCGCCAGCAGCCAAAGGCTGGGGGGAAATGGCAATCAGCCCCAGCATTTT. Translated: CASSQRLGGNGNQPQHF.

The chain has TRBV30 and TRBJ1-6; a weak D match, TRBD1 (5 bases). The CDR3 contains 19 residues. The ends were cut back, 5 bases at V and 10 bases at J, with 33 bases in the middle. Germline-derived CDR1 and CDR2 are GTSNPN and SVGIG (reference sequence). The CDR3 loop is CAWSYYKPLEGYRGSPLHF. CDR3 DNA: TGTGCCTGGTCTTATTACAAGCCGCTAGAGGGATATAGGGGCTCACCCCTCCACTTT. Full variable domain (remainder filled in from reference TRBV30 and TRBJ1-6): SQTIHQWPATLVQPVGSPLSLECTVEGTSNPNLYWYRQAAGRGLQLLFYSVGIGQISSEVPQNLSASRPQDRQFILSSKKLLLSDSGFYLCAWSYYKPLEGYRGSPLHFGNGTRLTVT.

This clone was seen once. The rearrangement links TRBV5-1 to TRBJ1-4; D possibly corresponds to TRBD1 (5 bases). CDR1 is SGHRS and CDR2 is YFSETQ in the germline V gene. Between the trimmed V and J ends, which lost 2 bases and 5 bases, there was a span of 19 bases. This CDR3 has 17 amino acids. The CDR3 loop is CASSFQTLGRRNEKLFF. CDR3 bases: TGCGCCAGCAGCTTCCAAACCCTGGGACGGAGGAATGAAAAACTGTTTTTT.

As to this clone: The identical CDR3 is also encoded by other nucleotide sequences in the sample. The chain has TRBV7-2 and TRBJ2-7; D unclear. V lost 2 bases to trimming and J lost 4 bases, with 6 bases between them. Germline CDR1 reads SGHTA; CDR2 reads FQGNSA. CDR3 size: 12 residues. CDR3 sequence: CASSLSRYEQYF. CDR3 DNA sequence: TGTGCCAGCAGCTTAAGCCGGTACGAGCAGTACTTC.

The rearrangement links TRBV25-1 to TRBJ2-3; 10 bases are shared with TRBD2. The CDR3 is 14 residues long. Germline lookup yields CDR1 MGHDK and CDR2 SYGVNS. Trimming removed 6 bases from V and 2 bases from J; junction bases left unmatched: 2. The CDR3, as DNA: TGTGCCAGCAGCCTAGCGGGAGTCACAGATACGCAGTATTTT. It specifies CASSLAGVTDTQYF. Full variable domain (remainder filled in from reference TRBV25-1 and TRBJ2-3): EADIYQTPRYLVIGTGKKITLECSQTMGHDKMYWYQQDPGMELHLIHYSYGVNSTEKGDLSSESTVSRIRTEHFPLTLESARPSHTSQYLCASSLAGVTDTQYFGPGTRLTVL.

This sequence joins TRBV28 and TRBJ2-7; TRBD2 matches at 7 bases. The CDR3 is 14 amino acids. J was trimmed by 3 bases and V by 7 bases; bases with no gene match: 9. Germline V lookup: CDR1 MDHEN, CDR2 SYDVKM. CDR3 nucleotides: TGTGCCAGCACCACCTCCGCGGGAGTCTACGAGCAGTACTTC. Translation gives CASTTSAGVYEQYF.

This chain uses TRBV18 with TRBJ2-7, with D perhaps being TRBD1 or TRBD2 (6 bases each). The germline V gene has CDR1 KGHSH and CDR2 LQKENI. Trimming left V 2 bases short and J 6 bases short, with 17 bases between. This CDR3 is 15 amino acids long. The CDR3 nucleotides are TGTGCCAGCTCACCAGGCGGGACAATAAACTCCGAGCAGTACTTC. Translating gives CASSPGGTINSEQYF.

This clone was detected once. The chain uses TRBV5-4 and TRBJ2-3, with 8 bases that match TRBD2. The germline gives CDR1 SGHNT, CDR2 YYREEE (reference sequence). V lost 3 bases, J lost 2 bases, and 2 bases stayed unmatched. This CDR3 is 14 amino acids long. CDR3 DNA sequence: TGTGCCAGCAGCTCTAGCGGGTACACAGATACGCAGTATTTT. It translates to CASSSSGYTDTQYF. The full variable domain, its missing parts supplied by reference TRBV5-4 and TRBJ2-3, is ETGVTQSPTHLIKTRGQQVTLRCSSQSGHNTVSWYQQALGQGPQFIFQYYREEENGRGNFPPRFSGLQFPNYSSELNVNALELDDSALYLCASSSSGYTDTQYFGPGTRLTVL.

The chain uses TRBV27 and TRBJ2-7; possible D gene TRBD1, 5 bases. Per germline, CDR1 MNHEY and CDR2 SMNVEV (reference sequence). The CDR3 consists of 12 residues. V lost 10 bases to trimming and J lost 2 bases, with 12 bases between them. CDR3 sequence (DNA): TGTGCCATCAGCCAGGGTCCCTACGAGCAGTACTTC. It yields the protein CAISQGPYEQYF.

The gene calls are TRBV5-4 and TRBJ1-4; tentative D call: TRBD1 (6 bases). Germline-derived CDR1 and CDR2 are SGHNT and YYREEE (reference sequence). The CDR3 has 14 residues. V lost 0 bases to trimming and J lost 10 bases, with 13 bases between them. The CDR3 nucleotides are TGTGCCAGCAGCTTGGAAGGGGGAAGTGGAAAACTGTTTTTT. This codes for CASSLEGGSGKLFF.

The gene calls are TRBV9 and TRBJ2-1, with 13 bases matching TRBD2. J lost 7 bases, V lost 3 bases, and 4 bases had no gene match. Germline V gene data show CDR1 as SGDLS and CDR2 as YYNGEE. The CDR3 loop spans 15 amino acids. CDR3 bases: TGTGCCAGCAGCGCGGGGACTAGCGGGACGAATGAGCAGTTCTTC. This encodes CASSAGTSGTNEQFF.

The chain has TRBV6-1 and TRBJ2-7; D possibly corresponds to TRBD2 (6 bases). The V gene lost 0 bases and the J gene lost 6 bases, with 9 bases spanning the gap. The CDR3 has 13 amino acids. Germline V gene data show CDR1 as MNHNS and CDR2 as SASEGT. The CDR3 reads CASSEALGGEQYF. The CDR3 DNA reads as TGTGCCAGCAGTGAAGCGCTGGGGGGCGAGCAGTACTTC.

The chain is built from TRBV19 and TRBJ1-5, with D maybe TRBD1 (5 bases). There are 12 residues in the CDR3. Germline CDR1 LNHDA, CDR2 SQIVND (reference sequence). Trimming stripped 5 bases from V and 8 bases from J, with 10 bases between. This CDR3 is CASSRRDEPQHF. CDR3 coding DNA: TGTGCCAGTAGTCGCCGGGACGAGCCCCAGCATTTT.

V usage is TRBV5-1 and J usage is TRBJ2-5; 8 bases are a match to TRBD2. Germline-derived CDR1 and CDR2 are SGHRS and YFSETQ. V gave up 0 bases and J gave up 4 bases; unmatched junction bases: 2. The CDR3 length is 14 residues. CDR3 loop: CASSLDGGVETQYF. The CDR3 DNA is TGCGCCAGCAGCTTGGACGGGGGGGTAGAGACCCAGTACTTC.

This chain joins TRBV12-5 and TRBJ2-1; D is possibly TRBD2 (6 bases). Trimming took 6 bases from V and 5 from J, leaving 11 bases between them. Germline V lookup: CDR1 LGHNT, CDR2 FRNRAP. The CDR3 is made up of 13 amino acids. CDR3 DNA: TGTGCTAGTGGGTATAGCGGAAACAATGAGCAGTTCTTC. Its translation: CASGYSGNNEQFF.

The chain links TRBV11-2 to TRBJ2-3; the match to TRBD2 covers 8 bases. Trimming took 5 bases from V and 4 from J; bases not matched to a gene: 8. CDR3 length: 15 residues. Per the germline V gene, CDR1 is SGHAT and CDR2 is FQNNGV. The CDR3 loop is CASSGRGAVPDTQYF. CDR3 in DNA: TGTGCCAGCAGCGGGCGGGGGGCAGTCCCAGATACGCAGTATTTT.

There are a few counts of this clone. V and J are TRBV29-1 and TRBJ2-7; 9 bases are shared with TRBD2. CDR3 length equals 15 residues. Germline-derived CDR1 and CDR2 are SQVTM and ANQGSEA. Trimming cost V 2 bases and J 2 bases; bases outside gene matches: 7. As DNA, the CDR3 is TGCAGCGTTGAATTAGCGGGAGTCCCCCCCTACGAGCAGTACTTC. Protein sequence: CSVELAGVPPYEQYF.

This clone occurred once. V and J are TRBV21-1 and TRBJ1-5; TRBD1 is the table's D call, not checked against the DNA. TRBV21-1 constitutes a pseudogene. The CDR3 runs 16 residues. CDR3 protein: CASHRSRDRYNQPQHF. DNA of the CDR3: TGTGCCAGCCACCGGTCCCGGGACAGGTACAATCAGCCCCAGCATTTT.

The rearrangement links TRBV28 to TRBJ1-3; TRBD1 agrees at 7 bases. CDR1 MDHEN and CDR2 SYDVKM come from the germline V gene. This CDR3 contains 18 residues. The junction had 14 bases not matched to a gene; V was cut back by 6 bases and J by 0 bases. The CDR3 nucleotides are TGTGCCAGCAGCCAAGGGGGCTACCTCCTAAGCTCTGGAAACACCATATATTTT. Protein sequence: CASSQGGYLLSSGNTIYF.